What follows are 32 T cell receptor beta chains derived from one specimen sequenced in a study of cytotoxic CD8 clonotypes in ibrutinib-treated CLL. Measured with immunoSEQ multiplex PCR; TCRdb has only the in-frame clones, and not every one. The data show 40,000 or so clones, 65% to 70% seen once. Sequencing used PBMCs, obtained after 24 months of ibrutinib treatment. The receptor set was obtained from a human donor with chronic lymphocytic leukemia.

The chain's CDR3 is CASTTPLGTGELFF. CDR3 in DNA: TGCGCCAGCACAACCCCCCTGGGGACCGGGGAGCTGTTTTTT. The rearrangement uses TRBV4-1 and TRBJ2-2; D is undetermined. The CDR3 has 14 residues. Trimming removed 7 bases at V and 5 bases at J, with 14 bases between. Germline values: CDR1 MGHRA, CDR2 YSYEKL.

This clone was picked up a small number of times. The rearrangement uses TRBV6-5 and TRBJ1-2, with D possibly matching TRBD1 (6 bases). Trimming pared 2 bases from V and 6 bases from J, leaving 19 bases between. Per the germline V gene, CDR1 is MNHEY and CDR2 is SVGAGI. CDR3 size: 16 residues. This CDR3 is CASSYLTGGRPDGYTF. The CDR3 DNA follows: TGTGCCAGCAGTTACCTGACAGGAGGCCGTCCTGATGGCTACACCTTC.

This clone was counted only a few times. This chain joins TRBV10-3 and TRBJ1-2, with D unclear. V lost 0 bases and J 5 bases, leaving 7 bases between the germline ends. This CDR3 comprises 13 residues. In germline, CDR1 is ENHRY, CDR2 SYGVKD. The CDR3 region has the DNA TGTGCCATCAGTGAGTCGAGCCAGTATGGCTACACCTTC. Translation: CAISESSQYGYTF.

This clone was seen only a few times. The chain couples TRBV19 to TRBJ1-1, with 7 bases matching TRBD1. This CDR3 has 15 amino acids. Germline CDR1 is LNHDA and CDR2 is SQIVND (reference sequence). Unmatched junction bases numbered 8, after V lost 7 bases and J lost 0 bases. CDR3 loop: CASTRGGNVNTEAFF. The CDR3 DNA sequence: TGTGCCAGTACCAGAGGGGGCAACGTGAACACTGAAGCTTTCTTT.

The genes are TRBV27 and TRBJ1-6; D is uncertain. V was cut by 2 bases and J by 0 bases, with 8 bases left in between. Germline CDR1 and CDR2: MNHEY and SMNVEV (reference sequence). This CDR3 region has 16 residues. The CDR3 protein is CASSLHQSSYNSPLHF. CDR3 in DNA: TGTGCCAGCAGTTTACACCAAAGCTCCTATAATTCACCCCTCCACTTT.

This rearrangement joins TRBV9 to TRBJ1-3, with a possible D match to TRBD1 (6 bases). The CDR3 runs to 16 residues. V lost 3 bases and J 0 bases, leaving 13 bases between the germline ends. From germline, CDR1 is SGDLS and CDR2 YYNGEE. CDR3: CASSGGTISSGNTIYF. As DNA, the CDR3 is TGTGCCAGCAGCGGAGGGACAATCAGCTCTGGAAACACCATATATTTT.

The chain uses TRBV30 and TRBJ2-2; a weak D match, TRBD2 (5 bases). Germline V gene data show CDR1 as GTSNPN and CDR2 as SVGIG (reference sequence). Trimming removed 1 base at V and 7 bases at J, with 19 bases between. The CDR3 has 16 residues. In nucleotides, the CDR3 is TGTGCCTGGAGTGCAGGAAGAGCGGTGGGAATCGGGGAGCTGTTTTTT. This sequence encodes CAWSAGRAVGIGELFF.

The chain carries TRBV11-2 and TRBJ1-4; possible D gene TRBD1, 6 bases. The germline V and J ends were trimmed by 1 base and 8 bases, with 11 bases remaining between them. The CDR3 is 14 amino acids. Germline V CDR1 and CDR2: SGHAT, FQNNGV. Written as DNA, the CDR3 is TGTGCCAGCAGCTTAGGGTGGACAGTCGAAAAACTGTTTTTT. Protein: CASSLGWTVEKLFF.

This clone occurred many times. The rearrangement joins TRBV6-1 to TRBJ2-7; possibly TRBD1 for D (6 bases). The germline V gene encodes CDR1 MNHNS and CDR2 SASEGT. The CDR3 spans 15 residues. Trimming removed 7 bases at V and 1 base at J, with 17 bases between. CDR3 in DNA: TGTGCCAGCATCCTATCGGGACAACGTTCCTACGAGCAGTACTTC. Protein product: CASILSGQRSYEQYF.

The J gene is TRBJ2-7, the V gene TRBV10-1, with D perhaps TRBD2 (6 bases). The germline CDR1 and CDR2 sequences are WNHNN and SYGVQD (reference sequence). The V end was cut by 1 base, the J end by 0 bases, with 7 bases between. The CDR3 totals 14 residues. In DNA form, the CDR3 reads TGCGCCAGCAGTGAGTTGCGGGACTCCTACGAGCAGTACTTC. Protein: CASSELRDSYEQYF.

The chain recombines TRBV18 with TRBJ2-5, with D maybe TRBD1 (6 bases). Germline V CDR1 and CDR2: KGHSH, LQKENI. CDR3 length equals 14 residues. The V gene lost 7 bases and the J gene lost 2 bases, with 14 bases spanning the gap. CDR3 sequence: CASFRGRTQETQYF. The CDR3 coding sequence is TGTGCCAGCTTCAGGGGACGCACGCAAGAGACCCAGTACTTC.

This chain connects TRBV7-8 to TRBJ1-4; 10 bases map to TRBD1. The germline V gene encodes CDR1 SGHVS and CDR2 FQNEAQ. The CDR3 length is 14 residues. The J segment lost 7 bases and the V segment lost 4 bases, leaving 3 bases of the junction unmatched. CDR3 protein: CASSSRQGAEKLFF. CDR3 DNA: TGTGCCAGCAGCTCCCGACAGGGGGCTGAAAAACTGTTTTTT.

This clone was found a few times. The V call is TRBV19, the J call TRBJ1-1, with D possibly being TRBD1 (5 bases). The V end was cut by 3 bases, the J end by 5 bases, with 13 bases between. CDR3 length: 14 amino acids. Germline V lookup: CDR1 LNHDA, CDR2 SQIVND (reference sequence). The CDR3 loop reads CASSMGTRLTEAFF. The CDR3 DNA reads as TGTGCCAGTAGTATGGGGACCCGGTTGACTGAAGCTTTCTTT.

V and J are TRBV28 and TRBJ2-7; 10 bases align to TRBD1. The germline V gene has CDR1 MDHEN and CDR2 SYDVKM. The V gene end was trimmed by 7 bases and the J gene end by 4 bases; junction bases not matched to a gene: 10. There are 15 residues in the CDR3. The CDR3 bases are TGTGCCAGCAAGACCGGACAGGGGGGAGTTTACGAGCAGTACTTC. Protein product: CASKTGQGGVYEQYF.

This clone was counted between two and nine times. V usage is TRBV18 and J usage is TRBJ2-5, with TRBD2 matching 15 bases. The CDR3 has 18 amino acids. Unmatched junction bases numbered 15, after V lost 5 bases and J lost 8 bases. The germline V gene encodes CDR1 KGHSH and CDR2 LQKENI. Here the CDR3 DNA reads TGTGCCAGCTCATCGGGACTAGCGGGAGGCATTCGGTTTATTACCCAGTACTTC. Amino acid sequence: CASSSGLAGGIRFITQYF.

The CDR3 region has the DNA TGCAGCGTTTGGGGGACAGGGAGAAATTATGGCTACACCTTC. Translation: CSVWGTGRNYGYTF. The rearrangement links TRBV29-1 to TRBJ1-2, with 9 bases matching TRBD1. Germline V gives CDR1 SQVTM, CDR2 ANQGSEA. Losses at the gene ends were 5 bases for V and 5 bases for J; bases not matched to a gene: 9. The CDR3 has 14 amino acids.

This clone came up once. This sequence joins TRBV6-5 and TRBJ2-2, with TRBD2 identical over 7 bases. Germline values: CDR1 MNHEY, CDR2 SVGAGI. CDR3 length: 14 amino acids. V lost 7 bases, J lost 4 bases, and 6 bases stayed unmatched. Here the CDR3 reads CASTELAGTGELFF. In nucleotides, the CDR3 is TGTGCCAGCACCGAGTTAGCGGGCACCGGGGAGCTGTTTTTT.

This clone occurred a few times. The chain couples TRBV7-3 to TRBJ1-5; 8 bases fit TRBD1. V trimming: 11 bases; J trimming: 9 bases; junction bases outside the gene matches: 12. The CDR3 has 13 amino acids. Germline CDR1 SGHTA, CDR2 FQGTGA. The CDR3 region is CAAARDRPRPQHF. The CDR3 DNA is TGTGCCGCAGCGCGGGACAGGCCTCGGCCCCAGCATTTT.

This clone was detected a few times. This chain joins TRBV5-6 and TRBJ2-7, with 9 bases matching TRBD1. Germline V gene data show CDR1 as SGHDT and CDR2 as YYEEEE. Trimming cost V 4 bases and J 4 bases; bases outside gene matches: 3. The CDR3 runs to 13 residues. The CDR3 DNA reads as TGTGCCAGCAGCCCGGACAGGGGATACGAGCAGTACTTC. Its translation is CASSPDRGYEQYF.

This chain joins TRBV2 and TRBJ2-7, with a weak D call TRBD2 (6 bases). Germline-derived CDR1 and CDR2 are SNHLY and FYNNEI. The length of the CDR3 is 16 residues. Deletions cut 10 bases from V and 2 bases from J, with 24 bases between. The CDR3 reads CATYILEGKEAYEQYF. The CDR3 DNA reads TGTGCCACCTACATTCTGGAGGGGAAGGAGGCCTACGAGCAGTACTTC.

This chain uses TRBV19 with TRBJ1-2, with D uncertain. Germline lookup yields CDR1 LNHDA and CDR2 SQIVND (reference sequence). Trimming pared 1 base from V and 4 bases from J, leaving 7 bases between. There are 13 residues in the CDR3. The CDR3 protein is CASSIGSGYGYTF. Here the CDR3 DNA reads TGTGCCAGTAGTATAGGATCGGGCTATGGCTACACCTTC.

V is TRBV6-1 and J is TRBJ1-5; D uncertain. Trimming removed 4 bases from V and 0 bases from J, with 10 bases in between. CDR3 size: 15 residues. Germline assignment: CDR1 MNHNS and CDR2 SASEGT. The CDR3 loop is CASSVSDDSNQPQHF. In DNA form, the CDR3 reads TGTGCCAGCAGTGTCTCGGATGATAGCAATCAGCCCCAGCATTTT.

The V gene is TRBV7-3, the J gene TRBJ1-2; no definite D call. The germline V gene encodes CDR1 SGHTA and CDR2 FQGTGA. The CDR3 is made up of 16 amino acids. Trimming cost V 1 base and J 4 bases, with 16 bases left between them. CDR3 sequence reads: CASSLSSGARVYGYTF. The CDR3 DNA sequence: TGTGCCAGCAGCTTAAGCTCTGGCGCTAGGGTCTATGGCTACACCTTC.

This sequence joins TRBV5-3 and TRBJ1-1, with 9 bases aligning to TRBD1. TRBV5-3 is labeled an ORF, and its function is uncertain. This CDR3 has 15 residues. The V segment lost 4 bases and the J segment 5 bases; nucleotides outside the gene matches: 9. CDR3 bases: TGTGCCAGAAGCCCCCCGGACAGGGGAGCGACTGAAGCTTTCTTT. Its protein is CARSPPDRGATEAFF.

The CDR3 nucleotides read TGTGCCAGCTCACCGGGACAGCTTTTCCGGGGCTACACCTTC. Amino acid sequence: CASSPGQLFRGYTF. The chain employs TRBV18 and TRBJ1-2; TRBD1 agrees at 7 bases. V lost 3 bases to trimming and J lost 8 bases; unmatched junction nucleotides: 9. This CDR3 has 14 amino acids. Germline V lookup: CDR1 KGHSH, CDR2 LQKENI.

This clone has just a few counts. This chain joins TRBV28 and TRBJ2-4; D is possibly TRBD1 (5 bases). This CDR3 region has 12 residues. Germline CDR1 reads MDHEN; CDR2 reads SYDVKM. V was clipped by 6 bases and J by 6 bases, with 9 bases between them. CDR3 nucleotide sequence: TGTGCCAGCAGCCTAGGGGCAAACATTCAGTACTTC. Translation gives CASSLGANIQYF.

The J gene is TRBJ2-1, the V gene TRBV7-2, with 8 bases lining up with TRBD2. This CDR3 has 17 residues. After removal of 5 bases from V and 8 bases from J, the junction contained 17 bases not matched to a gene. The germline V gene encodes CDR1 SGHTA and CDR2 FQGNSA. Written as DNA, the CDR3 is TGTGCCAGCAGCCCACAGACGCGGAGCGGGAGTAGGGATGAGCAGTTCTTC. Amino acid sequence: CASSPQTRSGSRDEQFF.

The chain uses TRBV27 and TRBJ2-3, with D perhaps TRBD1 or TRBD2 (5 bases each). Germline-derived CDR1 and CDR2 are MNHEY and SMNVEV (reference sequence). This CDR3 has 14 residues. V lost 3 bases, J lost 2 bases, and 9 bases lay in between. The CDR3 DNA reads TGTGCCAGCAGTTTCTACGGGACCACAGATACGCAGTATTTT. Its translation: CASSFYGTTDTQYF.

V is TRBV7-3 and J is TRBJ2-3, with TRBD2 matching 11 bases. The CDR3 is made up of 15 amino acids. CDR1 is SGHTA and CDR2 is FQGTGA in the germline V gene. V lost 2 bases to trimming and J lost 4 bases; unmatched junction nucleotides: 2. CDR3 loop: CASSLELAGADTQYF. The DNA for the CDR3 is TGTGCCAGCAGCTTAGAACTAGCGGGAGCAGATACGCAGTATTTT.

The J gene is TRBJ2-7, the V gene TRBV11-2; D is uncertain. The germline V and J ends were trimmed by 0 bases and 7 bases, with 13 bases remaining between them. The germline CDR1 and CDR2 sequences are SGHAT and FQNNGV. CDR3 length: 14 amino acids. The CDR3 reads CASSLEARSWEQYF. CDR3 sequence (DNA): TGTGCCAGCAGCTTAGAGGCGAGGTCGTGGGAGCAGTACTTC. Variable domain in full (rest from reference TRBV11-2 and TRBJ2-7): EAGVAQSPRYKIIEKRQSVAFWCNPISGHATLYWYQQILGQGPKLLIQFQNNGVVDDSQLPKDRFSAERLKGVDSTLKIQPAKLEDSAVYLCASSLEARSWEQYFGPGTRLTVT.

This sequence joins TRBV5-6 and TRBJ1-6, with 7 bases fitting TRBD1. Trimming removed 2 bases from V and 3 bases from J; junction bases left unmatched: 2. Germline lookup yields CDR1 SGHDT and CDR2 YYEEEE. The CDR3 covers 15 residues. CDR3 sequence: CASSFRQGYNSPLHF. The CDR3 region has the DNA TGTGCCAGCAGCTTTAGACAGGGCTATAATTCACCCCTCCACTTT.

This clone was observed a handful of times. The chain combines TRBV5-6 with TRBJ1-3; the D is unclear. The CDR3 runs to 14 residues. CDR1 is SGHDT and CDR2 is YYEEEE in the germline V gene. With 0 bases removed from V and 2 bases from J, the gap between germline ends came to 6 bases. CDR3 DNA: TGTGCCAGCAGCTTGGCCTCAGCTGGAAACACCATATATTTT. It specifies CASSLASAGNTIYF.